The T cell receptor beta chain described here comes from a study of T cell changes during pregnancy in multiple sclerosis. Between the trimmed V and J ends, which lost 1 base and 4 bases, there was a span of 9 bases. This CDR3 is 14 amino acids long. Per germline, CDR1 SGHRS and CDR2 YFSETQ. Assay used: immunoSEQ multiplex PCR; TCRdb lists only in-frame clones, some missing. The repertoire holds tens of thousands of clones, with over 85% as singletons. The V call is TRBV5-1, the J call TRBJ1-5; possible D gene TRBD1, 5 bases. The source is a female donor with multiple sclerosis, enrolled in a pregnancy study. Sequencing used CD4+ T cells from peripheral blood mononuclear cells, obtained before pregnancy. CDR3 DNA sequence: TGCGCCAGCAGCTTGACAGGCCCTAATCAGCCCCAGCATTTT. Its protein is CASSLTGPNQPQHF.